The entry below describes one TCR beta chain. The CDR3 is 15 amino acids. V dropped 8 bases and J dropped 6; count of bases not matched to a gene: 10. Germline CDR1 reads MNHNS; CDR2 reads SASEGT. A quantity of about 0.5 to 1 ug RNA underwent reverse transcription using random hexamers. TCRdb itself ran the immunoSEQ multiplex PCR reads through MiXCR, one entry per CDR3 protein. The sample lists approximately 300,000 distinct CDR3 sequences, 65% to 90% seen once, with 0.2% to 0.25% in the top ten. This sample was included in a study of CD8 T cells in Susac syndrome. The sequence came from a human donor with multiple sclerosis. Sequenced material: CD8+ T cells from PBMCs. The V gene is TRBV6-1, the J gene TRBJ2-1, with TRBD1 matching over 10 bases. The CDR3 loop is CASRAVWTGGNEQFF. CDR3 coding DNA: TGTGCCAGCCGAGCGGTATGGACAGGGGGCAATGAGCAGTTCTTC.